This T cell receptor beta chain was identified during a study of T cell repertoires in aging, cancer and after chemotherapy. Study at large: Over several months to years, re-sampled healthy donor repertoires clearly shared clones. The full dataset contained around 8.2 million TCR reads. Whole-study results and caveats: No conclusions about immunological memory after chemotherapy can be drawn from the repertoire data.

In germline, CDR1 is LGHNA, CDR2 YSLEER. V was cut by 2 bases and J by 4 bases, with 14 bases left in between. This CDR3 region has 15 residues. This clonotype was found once. Its target is unknown. TCR beta rearrangements were amplified from peripheral blood genomic DNA. TRB rearrangements spanning V, D and J were amplified using mixed TRB-A/B primers. Each CDR3 protein gets one entry after TCRdb re-called the multiplex PCR reads with MiXCR. The profile shows around 9,600 distinct CDR3 sequences, roughly two fifths of them singletons. The rearrangement links TRBV4-3 to TRBJ2-5, with D perhaps matching TRBD2 (6 bases). Sequenced sample: blood. The clonotype comes from a human donor in good health. The CDR3, as DNA: TGCGCCAGCAGCCAAAGGGACTTCTCCGGAGAGACCCAGTACTTC. Translated: CASSQRDFSGETQYF.